This TCR beta chain was observed in a study of T cells expressing NK-cell markers. With respect to this clonotype: Its antigen is currently unknown.

The CDR3 is 14 amino acids. Beta-chain TCR cDNA was generated via 5'RACE template switching with UMIs. Each CDR3 protein gets one entry in TCRdb, which reprocessed the 5' RACE reads and gives no DNA. The sample holds a few hundred thousand distinct CDR3 sequences. Study conclusions and caveats: Of CD8+ T cells, roughly 1.0-7.0% belonged to dominant NKG2C+ clonotypes in five to seven donors.

The V gene is TRBV12-3 or TRBV12-4, the J gene TRBJ1-6. Specimen: blood T cells: a sorted CD56 or NKG2C T cell subset, CD4+ or CD8+ T cells, or bulk PBMC T cells (not recorded which). This receptor was obtained from a young man in good health. The CDR3: CASSFPTNNSPLHF.